The clone carrying this T cell receptor beta chain was found many times. Its antigen is as yet unknown. TCRdb itself ran the reads through MiXCR, one entry per CDR3 protein. The repertoire consists of 650,000 to 850,000 distinct CDR3 sequences, with roughly 29% occurring once and the leading ten covering about an eighth. This sample is drawn from a study of T cell repertoires in cytomegalovirus infection. Overall study results and limits: CMV-specific TCR beta clonotypes restricted by HLA-C dominated the ex vivo response. Frequencies of public TCR beta families were cumulated, and this identified carriers of CMV plus the relevant HLA.

The sequenced sample was cultured CD8+ T cells from PBMCs, obtained from culture after CMV antigen stimulation. The TCR originated in a human donor in good health (CMV status not recorded). Some clones in this sample may be carry-over from other donors' samples.

CDR3 coding DNA: TGTGCCAGCAGCTTCGGTACGGAAAACTCCTACAATGAGCAGTTCTTC. This codes for CASSFGTENSYNEQFF. The chain uses TRBV7-8 and TRBJ2-1, with D uncertain. Trimming left V 3 bases short and J 0 bases short, with 12 bases between. CDR1 and CDR2 from the germline V gene are SGHVS and FQNEAQ. This CDR3 is 16 amino acids long.